This T cell receptor beta chain came from a study of blood T cell repertoires in COVID-19. This CDR3 is built from 15 residues. Germline loops: CDR1 PRHDT, CDR2 FYEKMQ (reference sequence). Trimming removed 4 bases from V and 10 bases from J; junction bases left unmatched: 7. Sequenced by immunoSEQ multiplex PCR; TCRdb stores in-frame clones only, minus some. The profile shows more than 60,000 clones, 90% of them singletons. This clonotype was sampled from a woman of 80 years or more with active or convalescent COVID-19. Sequenced sample: peripheral blood. This chain joins TRBV13 and TRBJ1-6; 10 bases align to TRBD1. This CDR3 is CASSSGTGALSPLHF. CDR3 nucleotides: TGTGCCAGCAGCTCGGGGACAGGGGCGTTGTCACCCCTCCACTTT.